This TCR beta chain was recovered during a study of identical twins. TCRdb reprocessed the 5' RACE reads via MiXCR and lists one record per CDR3 protein. The sample lists 310,000 or so distinct CDR3 sequences; roughly 10% were seen once. This clonotype was counted only a few times. This sample also appeared in a second study, on yellow fever vaccine responses in identical twins.

Source material: CD8+ T cells sorted from blood. This sequence originates from a woman aged 18-29 years in good health.

CDR3 sequence reads: CASIGWANTEAFF. The DNA for the CDR3 is TGTGCCAGCATAGGGTGGGCGAACACTGAAGCTTTCTTT. The rearrangement uses TRBV5-5 and TRBJ1-1, with D unclear. Trimming cost V 6 bases and J 1 base, with 10 bases left between them. The length of the CDR3 is 13 residues. CDR1 and CDR2 (germline): SGHKS, YYEKEE (reference sequence).